These 18 T cell receptor beta chains came from one sample sequenced in a study of blood T cell repertoires in COVID-19. Sequencing was performed with immunoSEQ multiplex PCR; in TCRdb, only in-frame clones are kept and a portion is missing. The repertoire holds approximately 220,000 clones, just under 90% seen once, with 5.5% to 8% in the top ten. The specimen sequenced was peripheral blood. The receptor source for this set is a man aged 55 to 70 who had recovered from COVID-19.

This clone appeared many times. The V and J genes are TRBV29-1 and TRBJ1-2; TRBD1 matches at 10 bases. There are 14 residues in the CDR3. Germline V gene data show CDR1 as SQVTM and CDR2 as ANQGSEA. Trimming took 4 bases from V and 3 from J; bases not matched to a gene: 5. Here the CDR3 reads CSVGDRGIDYGYTF. CDR3 DNA sequence: TGCAGCGTTGGGGACAGGGGAATCGACTATGGCTACACCTTC.

There are a few counts of this clone. CDR3 protein: CASGSGDSGNTIYF. The CDR3 coding sequence is TGTGCTAGTGGGTCAGGGGACTCTGGAAACACCATATATTTT. The chain carries TRBV12-5 and TRBJ1-3, with D perhaps TRBD1 (6 bases). CDR1 and CDR2 (germline): LGHNT, FRNRAP. The CDR3 consists of 14 residues. The V end was cut by 6 bases, the J end by 0 bases, with 9 bases between.

This clone was picked up one time. The chain joins TRBV27 to TRBJ2-7, with D uncertain. The CDR3 sequence is 13 residues long. Germline CDR1 MNHEY, CDR2 SMNVEV (reference sequence). V lost 5 bases and J 0 bases, leaving 8 bases between the germline ends. The CDR3 protein is CASSHPSSYEQYF. CDR3 nucleotide sequence: TGTGCCAGCAGTCACCCGAGCTCCTACGAGCAGTACTTC.

The CDR3 here is CAGRYEDRGLSPLHF. In DNA form, the CDR3 reads TGTGCCGGCCGCTACGAGGACAGGGGACTTTCACCCCTCCACTTT. This chain uses TRBV6-5 with TRBJ1-6; 9 bases line up with TRBD1. The CDR3 extends over 15 amino acids. The V gene's germline CDR1 is MNHEY and CDR2 SVGAGI. Unmatched junction bases numbered 14, after V lost 11 bases and J lost 9 bases.

The chain employs TRBV3-1 (or the pseudogene TRBV3-2) and TRBJ2-5; TRBD1 matches 9 bases. The J segment lost 4 bases and the V segment lost 3 bases, leaving 9 bases of the junction unmatched. Per the germline V gene, CDR1 is LGHDT and CDR2 is YNNKEL (reference sequence). The CDR3 loop spans 16 amino acids. The CDR3, as DNA: TGTGCCAGCAGCCAGGGGGACAGGGTGACCGGAGAGACCCAGTACTTC. Protein: CASSQGDRVTGETQYF.

The chain employs TRBV24-1 and TRBJ2-1; possibly TRBD1 for D (6 bases). The CDR3 contains 15 residues. V lost 3 bases and J 8 bases, leaving 16 bases between the germline ends. The germline CDR1 and CDR2 sequences are KGHDR and SFDVKD. The CDR3 region is CATSDTSQGTDEQFF. The CDR3 DNA reads as TGTGCCACCAGTGATACATCACAGGGTACGGATGAGCAGTTCTTC.

V and J are TRBV12-3 or TRBV12-4 and TRBJ2-1, with TRBD1 as a possible D gene (5 bases). The CDR3 is 13 amino acids. V was clipped by 6 bases and J by 4 bases, with 10 bases between them. The CDR3 spells CASRFRGYNEQFF. In DNA, the CDR3 is TGTGCCAGCAGGTTTAGGGGATACAATGAGCAGTTCTTC.

This clone was seen a single time. This chain uses TRBV7-3 with TRBJ2-7; D possibly corresponds to TRBD2 (6 bases). Germline loops: CDR1 SGHTA, CDR2 FQGTGA. The CDR3 has 15 amino acids. V lost 5 bases and J 5 bases, leaving 19 bases between the germline ends. The CDR3 reads CASSPSGGVYHEQYF. The CDR3 coding sequence is TGTGCCAGCAGCCCGTCTGGAGGGGTCTACCACGAGCAGTACTTC.

The CDR3 protein is CASSLDQLGAYGYTF. Here the CDR3 DNA reads TGTGCCAGCAGCTTAGATCAGTTAGGGGCTTATGGCTACACCTTC. The chain is built from TRBV7-2 and TRBJ1-2; tentatively, D is TRBD1 (5 bases). V was trimmed by 1 base and J by 5 bases, leaving 14 bases between them. There are 15 residues in the CDR3. CDR1 is SGHTA and CDR2 is FQGNSA in the germline V gene.

This chain links TRBV5-1 with TRBJ1-4; D is unclear. V lost 1 base and J lost 5, with 12 bases in between. CDR1 is SGHRS, CDR2 YFSETQ, per germline. CDR3 length: 15 amino acids. The CDR3 region is CASSLFNSENEKLFF. The CDR3 coding sequence is TGCGCCAGCAGCTTGTTTAATAGCGAAAATGAAAAACTGTTTTTT.

V usage is TRBV29-1 and J usage is TRBJ2-4, with D possibly TRBD2 on 6 matching bases. The germline V gene has CDR1 SQVTM and CDR2 ANQGSEA. V shed 0 bases and J shed 8 bases, with 14 bases lying between them. The CDR3 has 14 amino acids. The CDR3 is CSVEDHSGGDIQYF. As DNA, the CDR3 is TGCAGCGTTGAAGACCACAGTGGAGGGGACATTCAGTACTTC.

The chain carries TRBV18 and TRBJ1-1, with D unresolved. There are 14 residues in the CDR3. Germline CDR1 and CDR2: KGHSH and LQKENI. The ends were cut back, 3 bases at V and 4 bases at J, with 12 bases in the middle. This chain's CDR3 is CASSPQGDGTEAFF. CDR3 DNA: TGTGCCAGCTCACCCCAAGGAGACGGCACTGAAGCTTTCTTT.

The CDR3 bases are TGCGCCAGCAGCTTGGACGGTTTGCAGTATTTT. It yields the protein CASSLDGLQYF. V is TRBV5-1 and J is TRBJ2-3; D not certain. Germline CDR1 SGHRS, CDR2 YFSETQ. Between the trimmed V and J ends, which lost 0 bases and 11 bases, there was a span of 7 bases. The CDR3 has 11 residues. Based on the CDR3 plus reference TRBV5-1 and TRBJ2-3, the full variable domain is KAGVTQTPRYLIKTRGQQVTLSCSPISGHRSVSWYQQTPGQGLQFLFEYFSETQRNKGNFPGRFSGRQFSNSRSEMNVSTLELGDSALYLCASSLDGLQYFGPGTRLTVL.

V and J are TRBV4-1 and TRBJ1-1; 8 positions match TRBD1. The CDR3 sequence is 16 residues long. The J segment lost 1 base and the V segment lost 3 bases, leaving 7 bases of the junction unmatched. Germline V CDR1 and CDR2: MGHRA, YSYEKL. CDR3 protein: CASSHLGQAGNTEAFF. In DNA, the CDR3 is TGCGCCAGCAGCCACCTGGGACAGGCGGGGAACACTGAAGCTTTCTTT.

This clone was counted once. J is TRBJ2-3 and V is TRBV7-3; TRBD2 matches at 11 bases. CDR3 length: 16 residues. The V gene's germline CDR1 is SGHTA and CDR2 FQGTGA. The trim removed 1 base at V and 4 bases at J, leaving 4 bases unmatched. The CDR3 sequence is CASSLIAGGPADTQYF. CDR3 coding DNA: TGTGCCAGCAGCTTAATAGCGGGGGGGCCAGCAGATACGCAGTATTTT.

The CDR3 region is CAWNPGSGGRHNEQFF. The CDR3, as DNA: TGTGCCTGGAATCCCGGGTCCGGGGGTAGGCACAATGAGCAGTTCTTC. The genes are TRBV30 and TRBJ2-1, with D perhaps matching TRBD2 (6 bases). Trimming removed 4 bases at V and 5 bases at J, with 21 bases between. The germline V gene has CDR1 GTSNPN and CDR2 SVGIG (reference sequence). CDR3 size: 16 residues.

The gene calls are TRBV3-1 (or the pseudogene TRBV3-2) and TRBJ2-2; 9 bases line up with TRBD2. Germline lookup yields CDR1 LGHDT and CDR2 YNNKEL (reference sequence). V was clipped by 7 bases and J by 7 bases; unmatched bases: 7. The length of the CDR3 is 14 residues. CDR3 amino acids: CASNGGRASGELFF. DNA for the CDR3: TGTGCCAGCAATGGCGGGAGGGCAAGCGGGGAGCTGTTTTTT.

This chain uses TRBV6-6 with TRBJ1-1, with D perhaps matching TRBD1 (6 bases). The CDR3 is 14 amino acids. Germline V gives CDR1 MNHNY, CDR2 SVGAGI (reference sequence). V lost 9 bases and J 4 bases, leaving 18 bases between the germline ends. The CDR3 loop reads CASGGGVGSTEAFF. The CDR3 DNA reads TGTGCCAGTGGAGGGGGGGTAGGTAGCACTGAAGCTTTCTTT.